These 29 T cell receptor beta chains were sequenced from one sample in a study of cytomegalovirus exposure and HLA in healthy donors. It was with 60 Vbeta and 13 Jbeta primers that the PCR ran. Generated by immunoSEQ multiplex PCR, the TCRdb table keeps only in-frame clones and is missing some. The table lists around 110,000 clones, with roughly 3.6% in the top ten. The sample comprised PBMCs. These receptors all stem from a man aged 25 to 40 in good health and CMV-seronegative.

The chain has TRBV7-9 and TRBJ2-7, with D maybe TRBD2 (6 bases). The germline V gene encodes CDR1 SEHNR and CDR2 FQNEAQ (reference sequence). This CDR3 is built from 13 residues. The V gene lost 5 bases and the J gene lost 3 bases, with 11 bases spanning the gap. CDR3 amino acids: CASSRDLNYEQYF. The CDR3 bases are TGTGCCAGCAGCAGGGACTTAAACTACGAGCAGTACTTC.

This chain uses TRBV23-1 with TRBJ1-1, with 10 bases aligning to TRBD1. TRBV23-1 is an ORF for which the function is uncertain. CDR3 size: 14 residues. Trimming took 4 bases from V and 4 from J; bases not matched to a gene: 3. The CDR3 sequence is CASSRQGAGTEAFF. The CDR3 nucleotides are TGCGCCAGCAGTCGACAGGGGGCAGGCACTGAAGCTTTCTTT.

The J gene is TRBJ1-1, the V gene TRBV5-1; possible D gene TRBD1, 6 bases. Trimming shortened V by 0 bases and J by 5 bases, and 17 bases separated the two germline ends. This CDR3 has 16 residues. Germline lookup yields CDR1 SGHRS and CDR2 YFSETQ. Here the CDR3 reads CASSLEGRGGGTEAFF. The CDR3 nucleotides read TGCGCCAGCAGCTTGGAGGGCAGGGGAGGGGGGACTGAAGCTTTCTTT.

The gene calls are TRBV5-1 and TRBJ2-5, with unresolved D. Trimming removed 2 bases at V and 3 bases at J, with 2 bases between. The V gene's germline CDR1 is SGHRS and CDR2 YFSETQ. The CDR3 spans 11 residues. Written as DNA, the CDR3 is TGCGCCAGCAGCTTTAAAGAGACCCAGTACTTC. Its protein product is CASSFKETQYF.

The V gene is TRBV14, the J gene TRBJ2-7; the match to TRBD2 covers 7 bases. There are 15 residues in the CDR3. Trimming removed 5 bases from V and 6 bases from J; junction bases left unmatched: 13. Germline CDR1 reads SGHDN; CDR2 reads FVKESK. CDR3 nucleotide sequence: TGTGCCAGCAGCTCATACCGGGACTGGGAGGGCGAGCAGTACTTC. Translated: CASSSYRDWEGEQYF.

The rearrangement joins TRBV6-5 to TRBJ2-1, with 11 nucleotides matching TRBD1. V was pared by 0 bases and J by 7 bases, with 5 bases of the junction left unmatched. Germline CDR1 reads MNHEY; CDR2 reads SVGAGI. The CDR3 loop spans 16 amino acids. The CDR3: CASSYSMGQGVNEQFF. In nucleotides, the CDR3 is TGTGCCAGCAGTTACTCGATGGGACAGGGGGTGAATGAGCAGTTCTTC.

The rearrangement joins TRBV10-3 to TRBJ1-1; 10 bases agree with TRBD1. J lost 11 bases, V lost 4 bases, and 13 bases had no gene match. Germline loops: CDR1 ENHRY, CDR2 SYGVKD. The CDR3 extends over 15 amino acids. CDR3 coding DNA: TGTGCCATCAGTGCGGGACAGGGGACCGAAGAGAGCGCTTTCTTT. Its translation: CAISAGQGTEESAFF.

This chain links TRBV29-1 with TRBJ2-4; 9 bases align to TRBD1. V trimming: 6 bases; J trimming: 0 bases; junction bases outside the gene matches: 9. The CDR3 runs 16 residues. Germline V CDR1 and CDR2: SQVTM, ANQGSEA. CDR3 residues: CSVRTGVGLAKNIQYF. The DNA for the CDR3 is TGCAGCGTACGGACAGGGGTCGGGTTAGCCAAAAACATTCAGTACTTC.

V is TRBV5-1 and J is TRBJ1-5; the D is unclear. Germline V gives CDR1 SGHRS, CDR2 YFSETQ. V dropped 0 bases and J dropped 3 bases, with 10 bases sitting between them. The CDR3 runs 15 residues. CDR3 nucleotide sequence: TGCGCCAGCAGCTTGGGGGAGGGTAACAATCAGCCCCAGCATTTT. Translated: CASSLGEGNNQPQHF.

V gene TRBV6-5 combines with J gene TRBJ2-7, with 7 bases fitting TRBD1. Germline V gene lookup returns CDR1 MNHEY and CDR2 SVGAGI. The CDR3 is 15 amino acids. After removal of 0 bases from V and 0 bases from J, the junction contained 2 bases not matched to a gene. The CDR3 is CASSYSGDSSYEQYF. The CDR3 DNA reads as TGTGCCAGCAGTTACTCGGGGGACAGCTCCTACGAGCAGTACTTC.

The CDR3 here is CASRTSGGSDTQYF. CDR3 DNA sequence: TGTGCCAGCCGGACTAGCGGGGGATCAGATACGCAGTATTTT. This chain uses TRBV5-4 with TRBJ2-3, with 13 bases aligning to TRBD2. The CDR3 is made up of 14 amino acids. Germline values: CDR1 SGHNT, CDR2 YYREEE (reference sequence). Trimming removed 7 bases from V and 4 bases from J; junction bases left unmatched: 3.

The chain carries TRBV18 and TRBJ1-6; 11 nucleotides agree with TRBD1. CDR1 is KGHSH, CDR2 LQKENI, per germline. This CDR3 has 15 residues. V dropped 2 bases and J dropped 7; count of bases not matched to a gene: 1. CDR3 loop: CASSPGTGGNSPLHF. As DNA, the CDR3 is TGTGCCAGCTCACCAGGGACAGGGGGGAATTCACCCCTCCACTTT.

The chain combines TRBV5-5 with TRBJ2-5, with TRBD2 identical over 15 bases. In germline, CDR1 is SGHKS, CDR2 YYEKEE (reference sequence). V shed 2 bases, J shed 5 bases, and the junction held 4 bases outside the gene matches. This CDR3 contains 16 residues. CDR3: CASSLGLAGGQETQYF. CDR3 bases: TGTGCCAGCAGCTTAGGACTAGCGGGGGGGCAGGAGACCCAGTACTTC. Drawing the rest from reference TRBV5-5 and TRBJ2-5, the complete variable domain is DAGVTQSPTHLIKTRGQQVTLRCSPISGHKSVSWYQQVLGQGPQFIFQYYEKEERGRGNFPDRFSARQFPNYSSELNVNALLLGDSALYLCASSLGLAGGQETQYFGPGTRLLVL.

V usage is TRBV7-2 and J usage is TRBJ2-7, with a weak D call TRBD2 (6 bases). The CDR3 has 13 amino acids. CDR1 and CDR2 from the germline V gene are SGHTA and FQGNSA. With 5 bases removed from V and 4 bases from J, the gap between germline ends came to 12 bases. The CDR3 bases are TGTGCCAGCAGCCGGGGGACGGGGTACGAGCAGTACTTC. Translating gives CASSRGTGYEQYF.

The gene calls are TRBV30 and TRBJ1-2; 8 nucleotides match TRBD1. In germline, CDR1 is GTSNPN, CDR2 SVGIG (reference sequence). Trimming removed 3 bases from V and 6 bases from J; junction bases left unmatched: 9. This CDR3 has 14 residues. CDR3 protein: CAWSATGGGDGYTF. CDR3 DNA: TGTGCCTGGAGCGCTACAGGGGGAGGTGATGGCTACACCTTC. Together with reference TRBV30 and TRBJ1-2, the CDR3 gives the full variable domain: SQTIHQWPATLVQPVGSPLSLECTVEGTSNPNLYWYRQAAGRGLQLLFYSVGIGQISSEVPQNLSASRPQDRQFILSSKKLLLSDSGFYLCAWSATGGGDGYTFGSGTRLTVV.

Written as DNA, the CDR3 is TGTGCCATCAGGACAGCTAACTATGGCTACACCTTC. This encodes CAIRTANYGYTF. The chain recombines TRBV10-3 with TRBJ1-2; D may be TRBD1 (5 bases). CDR1 and CDR2 from the germline V gene are ENHRY and SYGVKD. V was pared by 6 bases and J by 0 bases, with 5 bases between. The CDR3 covers 12 residues.

The chain links TRBV30 to TRBJ1-5; D perhaps matches TRBD1 (6 bases). The ends were cut back, 2 bases at V and 1 base at J, with 12 bases in the middle. The CDR3 runs to 15 residues. Germline V gene lookup returns CDR1 GTSNPN and CDR2 SVGIG (reference sequence). CDR3 sequence (DNA): TGTGCCTGGAGTACCAGGGGCACGAGCAATCAGCCCCAGCATTTT. This sequence encodes CAWSTRGTSNQPQHF. The variable domain in full, with the rest retrieved from reference TRBV30 and TRBJ1-5, is SQTIHQWPATLVQPVGSPLSLECTVEGTSNPNLYWYRQAAGRGLQLLFYSVGIGQISSEVPQNLSASRPQDRQFILSSKKLLLSDSGFYLCAWSTRGTSNQPQHFGDGTRLSIL.

The V and J genes are TRBV10-1 and TRBJ1-5, with a possible D match to TRBD1 (6 bases). Trimming left V 6 bases short and J 9 bases short, with 24 bases between. From germline, CDR1 is WNHNN and CDR2 SYGVQD (reference sequence). The CDR3 totals 16 residues. The CDR3, as DNA: TGCGCCAGCAGAGAGCTGGGACAAGGCGTTGGGGGGCCCCAGCATTTT. As protein: CASRELGQGVGGPQHF.

The gene calls are TRBV10-3 and TRBJ2-7, with D possibly TRBD2 on 7 matching bases. The germline CDR1 and CDR2 sequences are ENHRY and SYGVKD. Trimming took off 10 bases at V and 5 bases at J, with 18 bases between the two ends. This CDR3 is 13 amino acids long. CDR3 residues: CATHGGGNDEQYF. CDR3 coding DNA: TGTGCCACCCATGGGGGGGGCAACGACGAGCAGTACTTC.

V is TRBV7-9 and J is TRBJ1-1, with 11 bases that match TRBD1. CDR3 length: 16 residues. Germline loops: CDR1 SEHNR, CDR2 FQNEAQ (reference sequence). The ends lost 5 bases at V and 5 bases at J; junction bases unmatched: 10. The CDR3 DNA is TGTGCCAGCAGCCAATGGCCGGACAGGGGGCGGACTGAAGCTTTCTTT. It encodes CASSQWPDRGRTEAFF. Filled out from reference TRBV7-9 and TRBJ1-1, the complete variable domain reads DTGVSQNPRHKITKRGQNVTFRCDPISEHNRLYWYRQTLGQGPEFLTYFQNEAQLEKSRLLSDRFSAERPKGSFSTLEIQRTEQGDSAMYLCASSQWPDRGRTEAFFGQGTRLTVV.

The V and J genes are TRBV5-1 and TRBJ1-2, with unresolved D. The CDR3 consists of 16 residues. The V gene lost 2 bases and the J gene lost 4 bases, with 18 bases spanning the gap. The germline gives CDR1 SGHRS, CDR2 YFSETQ. CDR3 sequence reads: CASSLLLDSGPYGYTF. The CDR3 DNA is TGCGCCAGCAGCTTACTTTTGGACTCCGGACCCTATGGCTACACCTTC.

The chain couples TRBV15 to TRBJ1-1; 9 bases are shared with TRBD1. Germline lookup yields CDR1 LNHNV and CDR2 YYDKDF (reference sequence). This CDR3 is 14 amino acids long. Losses at the gene ends were 5 bases for V and 5 bases for J; bases not matched to a gene: 6. The CDR3 loop reads CATSGTGGYTEAFF. The CDR3 region has the DNA TGTGCCACCAGCGGCACAGGGGGCTATACTGAAGCTTTCTTT.

This chain uses TRBV7-3 with TRBJ1-1, with a weak D call TRBD1 (5 bases). This CDR3 comprises 14 residues. CDR1 and CDR2 from the germline V gene are SGHTA and FQGTGA. Trimming pared 4 bases from V and 0 bases from J, leaving 9 bases between. CDR3 in amino acids: CASSSTDVNTEAFF. CDR3 nucleotide sequence: TGTGCCAGCAGCTCGACAGATGTGAACACTGAAGCTTTCTTT.

The CDR3 region is CASSLGSGEETQYF. The CDR3 DNA reads TGCGCCAGCAGCTTGGGTTCAGGCGAGGAGACCCAGTACTTC. The V call is TRBV5-1, the J call TRBJ2-5; D ambiguous. The CDR3 is 14 residues long. V lost 0 bases, J lost 5 bases, and 11 bases lay in between. The germline V gene encodes CDR1 SGHRS and CDR2 YFSETQ.

The genes are TRBV5-1 and TRBJ2-5, with 9 bases fitting TRBD1. The J call could be wrong; TRBJ2-7 is a better fit for the DNA end. Germline CDR1 and CDR2: SGHRS and YFSETQ. This CDR3 has 15 residues. The CDR3 is CASSMLGTGNYEQYF. The CDR3 DNA follows: TGCGCCAGCAGCATGCTCGGGACAGGGAACTACGAGCAGTACTTC.

The chain combines TRBV7-2 with TRBJ1-5; TRBD1 aligns across 7 bases. After removal of 3 bases from V and 3 bases from J, the junction contained 11 bases not matched to a gene. CDR1 is SGHTA, CDR2 FQGNSA, per germline. This CDR3 has 17 residues. CDR3 region: CASSFTGTATFNQPQHF. The CDR3 DNA follows: TGTGCCAGCAGCTTCACAGGGACAGCAACATTCAATCAGCCCCAGCATTTT. Complete variable domain (other parts from reference TRBV7-2 and TRBJ1-5): GAGVSQSPSNKVTEKGKDVELRCDPISGHTALYWYRQSLGQGLEFLIYFQGNSAPDKSGLPSDRFSAERTGGSVSTLTIQRTQQEDSAVYLCASSFTGTATFNQPQHFGDGTRLSIL.

The chain has TRBV7-9 and TRBJ1-1; D is unresolved. Trimming removed 0 bases from V and 4 bases from J, with 6 bases in between. The germline V gene encodes CDR1 SEHNR and CDR2 FQNEAQ (reference sequence). This CDR3 has 13 amino acids. The CDR3 loop is CASSLASGTEAFF. DNA for the CDR3: TGTGCCAGCAGCTTAGCGTCGGGCACTGAAGCTTTCTTT.

This chain links TRBV27 with TRBJ2-7; TRBD1 aligns across 10 bases. The CDR3 has 15 residues. The ends lost 6 bases at V and 5 bases at J; junction bases unmatched: 10. CDR1 is MNHEY, CDR2 SMNVEV, per germline (reference sequence). Written as DNA, the CDR3 is TGTGCCAGCAGCCCACGACAGGGGGCTAAAAACGAGCAGTACTTC. Its protein is CASSPRQGAKNEQYF.

V and J are TRBV5-4 and TRBJ2-1; D gene unclear. V shed 0 bases and J shed 6 bases, with 16 bases lying between them. There are 16 residues in the CDR3. Germline CDR1 is SGHNT and CDR2 is YYREEE (reference sequence). The CDR3 sequence is CASSLGLGSLANEQFF. CDR3 sequence (DNA): TGTGCCAGCAGCTTGGGATTGGGTAGCTTGGCCAATGAGCAGTTCTTC.